This entry features one T cell receptor beta chain sequence. The CDR3 sequence is 15 residues long. Germline loops: CDR1 SGDLS, CDR2 YYNGEE. The V gene lost 2 bases and the J gene lost 4 bases, with 13 bases spanning the gap. This sample is drawn from a study of shared T cell receptors in the human thymus. Here immunoSEQ multiplex PCR was the method, and the copy in TCRdb shows in-frame clones only, minus some. The sample has more than 300,000 clones, 95% seen once. Specimen: thymocytes. The source is a human donor. The chain couples TRBV9 to TRBJ2-1, with D hard to call. CDR3 region: CASSVFQVDYNEQFF. The DNA of the CDR3 is TGTGCCAGCAGCGTTTTCCAGGTGGATTACAATGAGCAGTTCTTC.